The rows below give T cell receptor beta chains drawn from one sample of a study of cytomegalovirus exposure and HLA in healthy donors. The method was immunoSEQ multiplex PCR; TCRdb's version includes in-frame clones alone and lacks a portion of them. In total, the table holds more than 30,000 clones. Sequenced: PBMCs. These receptors were obtained from a man aged 40-49 years in good health and CMV-seropositive. CDR3s leave out the opening cysteine and the closing phenylalanine or tryptophan.

j_gene,v_gene,CDR3aa
TRBJ2-7,TRBV9,ASSVGTAGDFYEQY
TRBJ2-5,TRBV7-6,ASSRLLAVNGETQY
TRBJ1-1,TRBV27,ASSFTSGTEAF
TRBJ2-7,TRBV5-1,ASSNGTGGYEQY
TRBJ2-3,TRBV7-8,ASSLIGGGSGNSDTQY
TRBJ2-1,TRBV5-1,ASSLLSNDEQF
TRBJ1-4,TRBV11-2,ASSLETGTLF
TRBJ1-2,TRBV14,ASSPLGRVDYGYT
TRBJ2-7,TRBV2,ASSGGLAGY
TRBJ1-1,TRBV10-1,ASSPGTGNTEAF
TRBJ2-3,TRBV27,ASSSLTLLSADKYTDTQY
TRBJ2-7,TRBV19,ASSLKAGETYEQY
TRBJ2-1,TRBV18,ASSPPGTGLNEQF
TRBJ1-2,TRBV10-3,AISADRVSYGYT
TRBJ1-1,TRBV21-1,ASPGTPSEAF
TRBJ2-1,TRBV19,ASSMERTANEQF
TRBJ1-1,TRBV5-4,ASSSGQENTEAF
TRBJ1-2,TRBV30,AWSHPSGRNYGYT
TRBJ2-5,TRBV6-5,ASRPDSALQETQY
TRBJ1-2,TRBV4-2,ASSHPAGTEESNYGYT